Shown below are 8 T cell receptor beta chains from a single sample sequenced in a study of early T cells in non-severe SARS-CoV-2 infection. From the 5' RACE reads, TCRdb called clonotypes with MiXCR, one entry per CDR3 protein. The table includes 75,000 or so distinct CDR3 sequences, 11% to 15% detected once. Material for sequencing was whole blood. The origin of the receptors is an adult who was a healthcare worker with PCR-confirmed SARS-CoV-2 infection or an uninfected control (not recorded which).

In this sample, this clonotype turned up a few times. The chain carries TRBV4-3 and TRBJ1-2, with D possibly being TRBD1 (5 bases). This CDR3 has 12 amino acids. The germline gives CDR1 LGHNA, CDR2 YSLEER. With 9 bases removed from V and 3 bases from J, the gap between germline ends came to 11 bases. The CDR3 DNA sequence: TGCGCCAGTTCTCAGGGTGACTATGGCTACACCTTC. Encoded protein: CASSQGDYGYTF.

There are a few counts of this clonotype. The chain links TRBV6-1 to TRBJ2-1, with 8 positions matching TRBD1. CDR1 is MNHNS and CDR2 is SASEGT in the germline V gene. Trimming at V came to 11 bases and at J to 3 bases, leaving 6 bases not matched to a gene. This CDR3 comprises 13 residues. The CDR3 sequence is CAVSGTGYNEQFF. CDR3 nucleotide sequence: TGTGCCGTATCCGGGACAGGCTACAATGAGCAGTTCTTC.

There are many counts of this clonotype. The DNA of the CDR3 is TGTGCCAGCAGCTTGGAAGGGGCGGGCCTAAACACCGGGGAGCTGTTTTTT. Protein: CASSLEGAGLNTGELFF. The V and J genes are TRBV5-6 and TRBJ2-2; D tentatively fits TRBD1 or TRBD2 (5 bases each). The ends were cut back, 0 bases at V and 2 bases at J, with 14 bases in the middle. This CDR3 contains 17 residues. Looked up from germline, CDR1 is SGHDT and CDR2 is YYEEEE.

This clonotype came up a few times. Written as DNA, the CDR3 is TGCAGCGTGGCAACAGGGGATACTGAAGCTTTCTTT. As protein: CSVATGDTEAFF. The genes are TRBV29-1 and TRBJ1-1; TRBD1 matches at 7 bases. The CDR3 consists of 12 residues. With 6 bases clipped from V and 5 bases from J, the junction kept 6 bases outside the gene matches. Germline V CDR1 and CDR2: SQVTM, ANQGSEA. Together with reference TRBV29-1 and TRBJ1-1, the CDR3 gives the full variable domain: SAVISQKPSRDICQRGTSLTIQCQVDSQVTMMFWYRQQPGQSLTLIATANQGSEATYESGFVIDKFPISRPNLTFSTLTVSNMSPEDSSIYLCSVATGDTEAFFGQGTRLTVV.

The sample holds many counts of this clonotype. The chain carries TRBV6-5 and TRBJ2-3; perhaps TRBD2 as D (6 bases). The V end was cut by 0 bases, the J end by 4 bases, with 14 bases between. The CDR3 loop spans 16 amino acids. Germline V CDR1 and CDR2: MNHEY, SVGAGI. CDR3 coding DNA: TGTGCCAGCAGTTACTCGGCGGGGCTAGGTTCAGATACGCAGTATTTT. Protein sequence: CASSYSAGLGSDTQYF.

The V and J genes are TRBV3-1 and TRBJ1-1; D is unresolved. The germline V gene encodes CDR1 LGHDT and CDR2 YNNKEL (reference sequence). This CDR3 region has 13 residues. Trimming cost V 1 base and J 1 base, with 4 bases left between them. The CDR3 here is CASSQGWNTEAFF. The CDR3 coding sequence is TGTGCCAGCAGCCAAGGATGGAACACTGAAGCTTTCTTT. Together with reference TRBV3-1 and TRBJ1-1, the CDR3 gives the full variable domain: DTAVSQTPKYLVTQMGNDKSIKCEQNLGHDTMYWYKQDSKKFLKIMFSYNNKELIINETVPNRFSPKSPDKAHLNLHINSLELGDSAVYFCASSQGWNTEAFFGQGTRLTVV.

This clonotype was observed a handful of times. The chain couples TRBV10-3 to TRBJ2-7; TRBD2 might be the D (6 bases). The CDR3 consists of 13 residues. V lost 5 bases, J lost 6 bases, and 14 bases lay in between. Looked up from germline, CDR1 is ENHRY and CDR2 is SYGVKD. This chain's CDR3 is CAISSRDSGEQYF. The CDR3 bases are TGTGCCATCAGTTCAAGGGACTCCGGCGAGCAGTACTTC.

This clonotype has only a few counts. The chain couples TRBV4-2 to TRBJ1-6; 7 nucleotides match TRBD1. V gave up 4 bases and J gave up 5 bases; unmatched junction bases: 5. The CDR3 extends over 15 amino acids. CDR1 LGHNA and CDR2 YNFKEQ come from the germline V gene. The CDR3 loop reads CASSRETGNNSPLHF. Here the CDR3 DNA reads TGTGCCAGCAGCCGGGAGACAGGGAATAATTCACCCCTCCACTTT.